A selection of T cell receptor beta chains follows, all from one sample in a study of human T cells and chemical hapten exposure. Via MiXCR, TCRdb re-called the RACE reads, giving one row per CDR3 protein. Here the sample spans about 160,000 distinct CDR3 sequences, 25% to 35% being singletons. The specimen comprised whole blood, sampled in connection with sensitization to the hapten diphenylcyclopropenone (DPC). These receptors were taken from a woman aged 18 to 35 with alopecia areata. Some clones in this sample may be carry-over from other donors' samples. CDR3s include the opening cysteine and the closing phenylalanine or tryptophan. The order of the fields is J gene, D gene, V gene, clone size, CDR3 protein, CDR3 DNA. The D gene is left open where the match is weak. Expanded clones are given a class, and other clones once, few, many or no size at all.

TRBJ2-7 | . | TRBV10-3 | few | CAIGPGYEQYF | TGTGCCATCGGCCCCGGATACGAGCAGTACTTC
TRBJ2-1 | TRBD2 | TRBV5-1 | . | CASSISLAGGFNEQFF | TGCGCCAGCAGCATTTCACTAGCGGGGGGTTTCAATGAGCAGTTCTTC
TRBJ1-3 | . | TRBV12-3/TRBV12-4 | . | CASSQGARGNTIYF | TGTGCCAGCAGTCAGGGTGCGCGGGGAAACACCATATATTTT
TRBJ1-1 | . | TRBV9 | few | CASSVIFRPDNTFF | TGTGCCAGCAGCGTTATCTTCCGCCCTGATAACACTTTCTTT
TRBJ2-1 | TRBD1 | TRBV24-1 | few | CATSAPEGQANEQFF | TGTGCCACCAGTGCCCCCGAAGGACAGGCCAATGAGCAGTTCTTC
TRBJ2-7 | . | TRBV7-2 | few | CASSLAGASGAYEQYF | TGTGCCAGCAGCTTAGCGGGGGCTAGCGGAGCCTACGAGCAGTACTTC
TRBJ2-2 | . | TRBV7-9 | . | CASSLTPGELFF | TGTGCCAGCAGCTTAACCCCCGGGGAGCTGTTTTTT
TRBJ2-6 | . | TRBV6-2/TRBV6-3 | . | CASRLSGANVLTF | TGTGCCAGCAGGCTCTCTGGGGCCAACGTCCTGACTTTC
TRBJ2-1 | . | TRBV21-1 | . | CASSKPGQGALNEQFF | TGTGCCAGCAGCAAGCCGGGACAGGGGGCGTTGAATGAGCAGTTCTTC
TRBJ1-1 | . | TRBV29-1 | . | CSVEGLERTEAFF | TGCAGCGTTGAGGGACTCGAGAGGACTGAAGCTTTCTTT
TRBJ2-7 | TRBD2 | TRBV4-2 | . | CASSQGASGRFGEQYF | TGTGCCAGCAGCCAAGGTGCTAGCGGGAGGTTTGGCGAGCAGTACTTC
TRBJ1-4 | . | TRBV29-1 | . | CSVEDPELRDANEKLFF | TGCAGCGTTGAAGATCCAGAGCTCAGGGACGCTAATGAAAAACTGTTTTTT
TRBJ2-7 | . | TRBV30 | once | CAWSLGSSYEQYF | TGTGCCTGGAGCCTAGGAAGCTCCTACGAGCAGTACTTC
TRBJ2-3 | TRBD2 | TRBV12-3/TRBV12-4 | . | CASSSLSGRPDTQYF | TGTGCCAGCAGTTCCCTTAGCGGGAGGCCAGATACGCAGTATTTT
TRBJ1-4 | . | TRBV2 | few | CASSEKWRGKLFF | TGTGCCAGCAGTGAAAAGTGGCGAGGGAAACTGTTTTTT
TRBJ2-1 | TRBD1 | TRBV5-6 | . | CASSLLGTGVYNEQFF | TGTGCCAGCAGCTTGTTAGGGACAGGCGTCTACAATGAGCAGTTCTTC
TRBJ2-7 | . | TRBV4-1 | . | CASSQGRGDPYEQYF | TGCGCCAGCAGCCAGGGTCGCGGGGACCCCTACGAGCAGTACTTC
TRBJ1-1 | . | TRBV25-1 | once | CASSEPWTVQGEAFF | TGTGCCAGCAGTGAACCCTGGACAGTCCAAGGTGAAGCTTTCTTT
TRBJ2-2 | TRBD1 | TRBV5-4 | few | CASSPFRDRGLAGELFF | TGTGCCAGCAGCCCTTTCCGGGACAGGGGGCTCGCCGGGGAGCTGTTTTTT
TRBJ2-5 | TRBD2 | TRBV29-1 | . | CSVERLAGHETQYF | TGCAGCGTGGAAAGACTAGCGGGACACGAGACCCAGTACTTC
TRBJ1-1 | TRBD1 | TRBV25-1 | many | CASNRQGGQTEAFF | TGTGCCAGCAACAGACAGGGGGGACAGACTGAAGCTTTCTTT
TRBJ2-7 | . | TRBV7-8 | few | CANSSGQEQYF | TGTGCCAACAGCTCCGGACAGGAGCAGTACTTC
TRBJ2-7 | . | TRBV29-1 | few | CSVGRSSYEQYF | TGCAGCGTTGGCAGGAGCTCCTACGAGCAGTACTTC
TRBJ2-2 | . | TRBV6-2/TRBV6-3 | few | CATSNGLRTGELFF | TGTGCCACCTCAAACGGGTTAAGGACCGGGGAGCTGTTTTTT
TRBJ1-1 | . | TRBV20-1 | . | CSARDVRSEAFF | TGCAGTGCTAGAGATGTCCGATCTGAAGCTTTCTTT
TRBJ2-1 | . | TRBV7-6 | few | CASSLVTLYNEQFF | TGTGCCAGCAGCTTAGTTACACTTTACAATGAGCAGTTCTTC
TRBJ1-5 | TRBD1 | TRBV20-1 | many | CSARVAGGNQPQHF | TGCAGTGCTAGAGTGGCAGGGGGAAATCAGCCCCAGCATTTT
TRBJ2-2 | . | TRBV15 | . | CATSTFVGELFF | TGTGCCACCAGCACATTCGTCGGGGAGCTGTTTTTT
TRBJ2-3 | . | TRBV27 | . | CASSSRESTDTQYF | TGTGCCAGCAGTTCCCGCGAGTCCACAGATACGCAGTATTTT
TRBJ2-7 | TRBD1 | TRBV5-1 | . | CASSLLGTVSYEQYF | TGCGCCAGCAGCTTGCTCGGGACAGTCTCCTACGAGCAGTACTTC
TRBJ2-5 | TRBD2 | TRBV5-1 | few | CASIAVWAGGPAETQYF | TGCGCCAGCATCGCGGTGTGGGCGGGAGGGCCGGCAGAGACCCAGTACTTC
TRBJ2-1 | . | TRBV6-5 | . | CASSWSTSAGLPVYNEQFF | TGTGCCAGCAGTTGGTCCACCAGCGCGGGACTCCCGGTATACAATGAGCAGTTCTTC
TRBJ2-3 | TRBD1 | TRBV28 | . | CASTTLIGQGRDTQYF | TGTGCCAGCACTACCTTAATTGGACAGGGCAGAGATACGCAGTATTTT
TRBJ2-3 | TRBD2 | TRBV6-2/TRBV6-3 | . | CASHLAGGPGTRYF | TGTGCCAGCCACTTAGCGGGAGGGCCTGGTACGCGGTATTTT
TRBJ1-6 | TRBD1 | TRBV12-3/TRBV12-4 | . | CASTLFGQGNSPLHF | TGTGCCAGCACCCTATTCGGACAGGGGAATTCACCCCTCCACTTT
TRBJ2-5 | . | TRBV29-1 | . | CSVGDMQETQYF | TGCAGCGTTGGTGATATGCAAGAGACCCAGTACTTC
TRBJ2-3 | . | TRBV15 | . | CATRFTPGTSTDTQYF | TGTGCCACCCGCTTCACCCCCGGGACTAGCACAGATACGCAGTATTTT
TRBJ2-2 | . | TRBV29-1 | few | CSAGDTGELFF | TGCAGCGCTGGAGACACCGGGGAGCTGTTTTTT
TRBJ2-7 | . | TRBV5-1 | . | CASRQTGNPYEQYF | TGCGCCAGCAGGCAAACAGGGAACCCTTACGAGCAGTACTTC
TRBJ2-3 | . | TRBV4-3 | . | CASSQDAYTDTQYF | TGCGCCAGCAGCCAAGATGCGTATACAGATACGCAGTATTTT
TRBJ2-3 | . | TRBV20-1 | . | CSARALGPTDTQYF | TGCAGTGCTAGAGCCCTCGGGCCCACAGATACGCAGTATTTT